The 13 T cell receptor beta chains below were found in one sample sequenced in a study of T cell repertoires in cytomegalovirus infection. TCRdb passed the reads through MiXCR, listing each CDR3 protein once. The sample lists approximately 250,000 distinct CDR3 sequences, approximately 22% occurring once. The source material was CD8+ T cells from PBMCs. Receptors were obtained from a human donor in good health (CMV status not recorded). Some clones in this sample may be carry-over from other donors' samples.

This chain joins TRBV28 and TRBJ2-4; D unresolved. The CDR3 loop spans 15 amino acids. V lost 6 bases and J 3 bases, leaving 15 bases between the germline ends. Germline loops: CDR1 MDHEN, CDR2 SYDVKM. CDR3 sequence (DNA): TGTGCCAGCAGCCGATGGAGTGAGAGCAAAAACATTCAGTACTTC. Translated, it gives CASSRWSESKNIQYF.

This clonotype has more than one count but fewer than ten. This chain connects TRBV29-1 to TRBJ2-3; D tentatively reads TRBD1 or TRBD2 (5 bases each). The germline V gene encodes CDR1 SQVTM and CDR2 ANQGSEA. V lost 8 bases to trimming and J lost 0 bases, with 12 bases between them. There are 13 residues in the CDR3. The chain's CDR3 is CSLIGDSTDTQYF. CDR3 in DNA: TGCAGCTTGATTGGGGACAGCACAGATACGCAGTATTTT.

A few counts support this clonotype. The chain links TRBV11-2 to TRBJ2-7, with D maybe TRBD2 (6 bases). CDR1 is SGHAT, CDR2 FQNNGV, per germline. The CDR3 is 12 residues long. V gave up 7 bases and J gave up 3 bases, with 10 bases separating them. CDR3 in DNA: TGTGCCAGCAAGGGACTCCACTACGAGCAGTACTTC. Translating gives CASKGLHYEQYF. The full variable domain, its missing parts supplied by reference TRBV11-2 and TRBJ2-7, is EAGVAQSPRYKIIEKRQSVAFWCNPISGHATLYWYQQILGQGPKLLIQFQNNGVVDDSQLPKDRFSAERLKGVDSTLKIQPAKLEDSAVYLCASKGLHYEQYFGPGTRLTVT.

The sample holds a few counts of this clonotype. This sequence joins TRBV12-3 or TRBV12-4 and TRBJ1-5; possibly TRBD1 for D (6 bases). Trimming removed 5 bases at V and 8 bases at J, with 16 bases between. The CDR3 sequence is 14 residues long. CDR3: CASSPTGFLEPQHF. The CDR3 DNA is TGTGCCAGCAGTCCCACAGGGTTTTTAGAGCCCCAGCATTTT.

This clonotype was recorded only once. The gene calls are TRBV29-1 and TRBJ1-5; D call uncertain. V gave up 4 bases and J gave up 6 bases, with 4 bases separating them. CDR1 is SQVTM and CDR2 is ANQGSEA in the germline V gene. CDR3 length: 10 residues. CDR3 sequence reads: CSVGSQPQHF. As DNA, the CDR3 is TGCAGCGTTGGCTCTCAGCCCCAGCATTTT.

This sequence joins TRBV7-8 and TRBJ2-1; TRBD1 matches 8 bases. The germline V gene has CDR1 SGHVS and CDR2 FQNEAQ. The V gene end was trimmed by 2 bases and the J gene end by 4 bases; junction bases not matched to a gene: 7. The CDR3 spans 16 residues. As DNA, the CDR3 is TGTGCCAGCAGCTTAACGGACAGGGCCTTTTACAATGAGCAGTTCTTC. Translating gives CASSLTDRAFYNEQFF.

Turning to this clonotype: Relative to the germline gene, one junction end is altered; a read error may explain this. The rearrangement uses TRBV20-1 and TRBJ2-3; 9 bases fit TRBD2. Germline V gives CDR1 DFQATT, CDR2 SNEGSKA (reference sequence). The CDR3 length is 16 residues. CDR3 protein: CSARGGGAYLGDTQYF. The CDR3 DNA reads TGTAGTGCTAGAGGCGGGGGGGCATATTTAGGGGATACGCAGTATTTT.

Note on this clonotype: A much bigger clone sits one base away, suggesting this may be a read error. The V and J genes are TRBV7-6 and TRBJ2-7, with TRBD1 matching over 9 bases. The V gene's germline CDR1 is SGHVS and CDR2 FNYEAQ. This CDR3 has 15 amino acids. The CDR3 protein is CASRPRDRVDGEPYF. The DNA for the CDR3 is TGTGCCAGCAGACCGAGGGACAGGGTAGACGGCGAGCCGTACTTC.

The sample holds many counts of this clonotype. The chain employs TRBV7-8 and TRBJ2-4; D unclear. Trimming shortened V by 5 bases and J by 0 bases, and 11 bases separated the two germline ends. The CDR3 totals 15 residues. Germline V gene sequence: CDR1 SGHVS, CDR2 FQNEAQ. The CDR3 protein is CASSKSHVAKNIQYF. The CDR3 region has the DNA TGTGCCAGCAGCAAAAGCCACGTAGCCAAAAACATTCAGTACTTC.

This clonotype was counted many times. The chain links TRBV7-9 to TRBJ2-1; the match to TRBD1 covers 12 bases. Germline values: CDR1 SEHNR, CDR2 FQNEAQ (reference sequence). Trimming removed 4 bases from V and 9 bases from J; junction bases left unmatched: 7. The CDR3 consists of 15 residues. The CDR3 nucleotides read TGTGCCAGCAGCTCGGGACAGGGGGCGCAAGTTGAGCAGTTCTTC. It encodes CASSSGQGAQVEQFF. Drawing the rest from reference TRBV7-9 and TRBJ2-1, the complete variable domain is DTGVSQNPRHKITKRGQNVTFRCDPISEHNRLYWYRQTLGQGPEFLTYFQNEAQLEKSRLLSDRFSAERPKGSFSTLEIQRTEQGDSAMYLCASSSGQGAQVEQFFGPGTRLTVL.

This clonotype appeared many times. The chain recombines TRBV27 with TRBJ2-1; 9 bases map to TRBD2. The CDR3 is 15 amino acids. Germline V gene sequence: CDR1 MNHEY, CDR2 SMNVEV (reference sequence). Losses at the gene ends were 6 bases for V and 4 bases for J; bases not matched to a gene: 7. CDR3 sequence reads: CASRTIAGAYNEQFF. In DNA, the CDR3 is TGTGCCAGCAGGACAATAGCGGGGGCTTACAATGAGCAGTTCTTC.

In its sample, this clonotype was seen once. The rearrangement joins TRBV14 to TRBJ2-1; weak D call: TRBD1 (6 bases). Germline lookup yields CDR1 SGHDN and CDR2 FVKESK. Between the trimmed V and J ends, which lost 1 base and 4 bases, there was a span of 11 bases. This CDR3 is built from 15 residues. The chain's CDR3 is CASSQVGGVYNEQFF. The CDR3 region has the DNA TGTGCCAGCAGCCAAGTTGGGGGCGTGTACAATGAGCAGTTCTTC. The whole variable domain, filled in from reference TRBV14 and TRBJ2-1, reads EAGVTQFPSHSVIEKGQTVTLRCDPISGHDNLYWYRRVMGKEIKFLLHFVKESKQDESGMPNNRFLAERTGGTYSTLKVQPAELEDSGVYFCASSQVGGVYNEQFFGPGTRLTVL.

This clonotype has just a few counts. V is TRBV7-2 and J is TRBJ2-5, with 8 bases that match TRBD2. The trim removed 2 bases at V and 4 bases at J, leaving 6 bases unmatched. This CDR3 is 15 amino acids long. Germline values: CDR1 SGHTA, CDR2 FQGNSA. CDR3 nucleotides: TGTGCCAGCAGCTTAACGGGGGGGCAGCTAGAGACCCAGTACTTC. It specifies CASSLTGGQLETQYF.